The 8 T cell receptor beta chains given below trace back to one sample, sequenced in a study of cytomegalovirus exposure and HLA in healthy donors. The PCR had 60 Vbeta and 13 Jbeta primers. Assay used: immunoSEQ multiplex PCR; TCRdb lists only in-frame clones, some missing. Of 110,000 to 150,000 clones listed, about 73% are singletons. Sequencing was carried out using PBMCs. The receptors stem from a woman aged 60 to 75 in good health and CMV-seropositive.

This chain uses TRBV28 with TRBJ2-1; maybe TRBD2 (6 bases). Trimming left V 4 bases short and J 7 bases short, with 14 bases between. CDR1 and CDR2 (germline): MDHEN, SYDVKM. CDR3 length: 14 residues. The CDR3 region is CASSYPRAGNEQFF. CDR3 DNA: TGTGCCAGCAGTTACCCCAGGGCGGGGAATGAGCAGTTCTTC.

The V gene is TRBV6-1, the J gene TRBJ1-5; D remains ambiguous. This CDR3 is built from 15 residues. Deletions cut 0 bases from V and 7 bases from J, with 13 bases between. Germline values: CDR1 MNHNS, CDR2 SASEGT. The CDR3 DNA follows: TGTGCCAGCAGTGAAGCGCGGGCAGCGCGGCAGCCCCAGCATTTT. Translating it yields CASSEARAARQPQHF.

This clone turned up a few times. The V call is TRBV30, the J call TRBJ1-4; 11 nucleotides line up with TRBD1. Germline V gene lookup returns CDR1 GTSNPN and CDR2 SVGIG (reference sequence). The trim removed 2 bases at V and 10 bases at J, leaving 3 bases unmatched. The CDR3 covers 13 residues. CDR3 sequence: CAWSWGQGGKLFF. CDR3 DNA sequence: TGTGCCTGGAGTTGGGGACAGGGGGGAAAACTGTTTTTT.

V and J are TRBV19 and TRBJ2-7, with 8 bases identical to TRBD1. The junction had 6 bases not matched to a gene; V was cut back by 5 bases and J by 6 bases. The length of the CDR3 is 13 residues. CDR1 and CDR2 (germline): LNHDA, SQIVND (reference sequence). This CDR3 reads CASSFSDRGEQYF. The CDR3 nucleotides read TGTGCCAGTAGTTTCTCCGACAGGGGCGAGCAGTACTTC.

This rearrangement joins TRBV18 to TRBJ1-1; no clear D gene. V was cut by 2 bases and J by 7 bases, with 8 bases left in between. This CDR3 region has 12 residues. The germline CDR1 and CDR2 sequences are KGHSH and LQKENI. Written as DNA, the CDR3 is TGTGCCAGCTCACCAAGCGGGGTTGAAGCTTTCTTT. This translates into CASSPSGVEAFF.

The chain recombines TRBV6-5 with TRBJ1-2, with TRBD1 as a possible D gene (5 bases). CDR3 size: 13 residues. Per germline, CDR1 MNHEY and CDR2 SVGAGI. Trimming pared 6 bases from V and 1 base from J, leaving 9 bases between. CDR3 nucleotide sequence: TGTGCCAGCAGGGTTGACAGTAACTATGGCTACACCTTC. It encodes CASRVDSNYGYTF.

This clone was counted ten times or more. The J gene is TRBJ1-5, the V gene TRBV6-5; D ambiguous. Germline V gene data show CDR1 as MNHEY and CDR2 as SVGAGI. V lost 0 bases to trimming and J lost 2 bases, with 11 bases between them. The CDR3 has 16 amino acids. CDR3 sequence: CASSYSIPGGNQPQHF. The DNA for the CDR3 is TGTGCCAGCAGTTACTCGATCCCCGGTGGCAATCAGCCCCAGCATTTT.

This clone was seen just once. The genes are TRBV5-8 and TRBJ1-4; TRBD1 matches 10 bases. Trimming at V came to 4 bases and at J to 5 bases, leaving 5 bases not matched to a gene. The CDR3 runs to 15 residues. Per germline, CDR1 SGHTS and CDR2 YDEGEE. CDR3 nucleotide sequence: TGTGCCAGCAGCCGGGGGACAGGGGCAAATGAAAAACTGTTTTTT. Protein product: CASSRGTGANEKLFF.